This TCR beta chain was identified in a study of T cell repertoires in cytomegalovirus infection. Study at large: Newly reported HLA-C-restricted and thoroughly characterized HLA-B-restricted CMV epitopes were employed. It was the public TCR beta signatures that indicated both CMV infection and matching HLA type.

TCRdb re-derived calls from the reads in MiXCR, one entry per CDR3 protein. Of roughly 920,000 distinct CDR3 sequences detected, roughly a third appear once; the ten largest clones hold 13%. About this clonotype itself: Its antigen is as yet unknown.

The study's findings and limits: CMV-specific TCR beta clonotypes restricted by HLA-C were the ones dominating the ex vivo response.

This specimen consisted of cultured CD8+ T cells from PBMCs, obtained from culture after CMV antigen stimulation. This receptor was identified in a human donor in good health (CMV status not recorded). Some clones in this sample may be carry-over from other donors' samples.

As DNA, the CDR3 is TGCAGTGCCCGGCCGGCTAACTACAATGAGCAGTTCTTC. Encoded protein: CSARPANYNEQFF. This sequence joins TRBV20-1 and TRBJ2-1; D is unclear. V shed 6 bases and J shed 3 bases, with 12 bases lying between them. The CDR3 runs to 13 residues. Germline V gene sequence: CDR1 DFQATT, CDR2 SNEGSKA (reference sequence).